The rows below give T cell receptor beta chains drawn from one sample of a study of shared clonotypes between healthy human individuals. Method: immunoSEQ multiplex PCR; TCRdb's copy keeps in-frame clones and lacks some. The sample lists some 1,100,000 clones, 78% occurring once. Sequencing used memory CD4+ T cells from PBMCs. The source is a young man in good health. Some clones in this sample may be carry-over from other donors' samples. Each CDR3 is given with its conserved first and last residue. The D gene is left open where the match is weak. A row's size may be missing; if present it is once, few, many or a size class.

cdr3_length clone_size d_call j_call v_call cdr3_aa cdr3_nt
15 . TRBD1 TRBJ1-1 TRBV7-8 CASSLTSGTGSEAFF TGTGCCAGCAGCTTAACCTCCGGGACAGGGTCTGAAGCTTTCTTT
13 many TRBD1 TRBJ1-1 TRBV2 CASSGQGNTEAFF TGTGCCAGCAGTGGACAGGGGAACACTGAAGCTTTCTTT
19 few . TRBJ1-2 TRBV7-8 CASSLALPGAGVDNYGYTF TGTGCCAGCAGCTTAGCGCTTCCAGGGGCAGGGGTCGATAACTATGGCTACACCTTC
14 . . TRBJ1-2 TRBV11-2 CASSLTDRPRGYTF TGTGCCAGCAGCTTAACCGACAGGCCACGGGGCTACACCTTC
16 once . TRBJ2-3 TRBV9 CASSVVGGGRTDTQYF TGTGCCAGCAGCGTAGTGGGGGGAGGTAGGACAGATACGCAGTATTTT
15 . TRBD2 TRBJ2-1 TRBV18 CASSPPSGHYNEQFF TGTGCCAGCTCACCACCTAGCGGGCATTACAATGAGCAGTTCTTC
16 . . TRBJ1-1 TRBV5-6 CASSVTGPGWDTEAFF TGTGCCAGCAGCGTGACTGGCCCCGGGTGGGACACTGAAGCTTTCTTT
16 . TRBD1 TRBJ2-3 TRBV9 CASSGRGGDSTDTQYF TGTGCCAGCAGCGGCCGAGGGGGCGACAGCACAGATACGCAGTATTTT
15 . . TRBJ1-2 TRBV19 CASSIRSGGADGYTF TGTGCCAGTAGTATACGATCTGGGGGCGCGGATGGCTACACCTTC
15 many TRBD1 TRBJ1-1 TRBV18 CASSPDRGMNTEAFF TGTGCCAGCTCACCCGACAGGGGGATGAACACTGAAGCTTTCTTT
18 . . TRBJ2-7 TRBV2 CASRQTPPSVKGLYEQYF TGTGCCAGCAGACAGACCCCCCCGAGCGTCAAGGGCCTTTACGAGCAGTACTTC
15 . . TRBJ2-1 TRBV7-6 CASSLEPRQINEQFF TGTGCCAGCAGCTTAGAGCCGAGGCAGATCAATGAGCAGTTCTTC
14 . . TRBJ1-1 TRBV6-6 CASSYSEGVTEAFF TGTGCCAGCAGTTACTCTGAGGGGGTCACTGAAGCTTTCTTT
14 many . TRBJ2-7 TRBV10-2 CASSEKGYSYEQYF TGCGCCAGCAGTGAGAAGGGTTACTCCTACGAGCAGTACTTC
15 . TRBD2 TRBJ2-7 TRBV6-1 CASSEQLAGYYEQYF TGTGCCAGCAGTGAGCAACTAGCGGGATACTACGAGCAGTACTTC
16 . . TRBJ2-1 TRBV14 CASSQDRGETYNEQFF TGTGCCAGCAGCCAAGACCGCGGGGAGACCTACAATGAGCAGTTCTTC
14 . TRBD1 TRBJ1-2 TRBV7-9 CASSLAGQGDGYTF TGTGCCAGCAGCTTAGCGGGACAGGGCGATGGCTACACCTTC
15 many . TRBJ1-3 TRBV7-9 CASSKDRPSGNTIYF TGTGCCAGCAGCAAAGACCGGCCCTCTGGAAACACCATATATTTT
13 . . TRBJ2-5 TRBV29-1 CSVDQWNQETQYF TGCAGCGTTGATCAGTGGAATCAAGAGACCCAGTACTTC
12 . . TRBJ2-2 TRBV2 CASSVTARELFF TGTGCCAGCAGTGTGACCGCCCGGGAGCTGTTTTTT
13 . . TRBJ2-7 TRBV2 CASNFETSGEQYF TGTGCCAGCAACTTCGAGACATCAGGCGAGCAGTACTTC
13 . . TRBJ2-7 TRBV19 CASSMGSAYEQYF TGTGCCAGTAGTATGGGTTCGGCCTACGAGCAGTACTTC
11 . . TRBJ1-1 TRBV19 CASALNAEAFF TGTGCCAGTGCACTAAACGCTGAAGCTTTCTTT
14 . TRBD1 TRBJ1-4 TRBV7-9 CASSFGTGDEKLFF TGTGCCAGCAGCTTCGGGACAGGAGATGAAAAACTGTTTTTT
15 many . TRBJ2-7 TRBV27 CASSLGAISYDEQYF TGTGCCAGCAGTTTAGGAGCCATTTCCTACGACGAGCAGTACTTC
14 . . TRBJ1-5 TRBV7-2 CASSLDGRYQPQHF TGTGCCAGCAGCTTAGATGGACGTTATCAGCCCCAGCATTTT
14 once TRBD1 TRBJ2-3 TRBV19 CASRGQGIASTQYF TGTGCCAGTAGAGGACAGGGGATCGCAAGTACGCAGTATTTT
14 . . TRBJ1-2 TRBV27 CASSLKSHNYGYTF TGTGCCAGCAGTTTAAAGTCCCATAACTATGGCTACACCTTC
11 many . TRBJ2-5 TRBV5-4 CASSLSETQYF TGTGCCAGCAGCTTGTCAGAGACCCAGTACTTC
14 . . TRBJ2-5 TRBV5-1 CASSLGTAQETQYF TGCGCCAGCAGCTTGGGGACTGCTCAAGAGACCCAGTACTTC
13 . . TRBJ2-3 TRBV27 CASSFQRWDTQYF TGTGCCAGCAGTTTCCAGCGGTGGGATACGCAGTATTTT
15 . TRBD1 TRBJ1-2 TRBV7-2 CASSRPDRGNYGYTF TGTGCCAGCAGCCGTCCGGACAGGGGAAATTATGGCTACACCTTC
11 . . TRBJ2-7 TRBV10-3 CAISASYEQYF TGTGCCATCAGTGCCTCCTACGAGCAGTACTTC
13 . . TRBJ1-1 TRBV19 CASSINTLPEAFF TGTGCCAGTAGTATAAACACCTTACCTGAAGCTTTCTTT
16 . TRBD2 TRBJ2-7 TRBV28 CASSFYRTSGSDEQYF TGTGCCAGCAGTTTCTACAGGACTAGCGGGAGTGACGAGCAGTACTTC
15 . . TRBJ1-1 TRBV5-5 CASSLDGGWVTEAFF TGTGCCAGCAGCTTGGACGGGGGTTGGGTCACTGAAGCTTTCTTT
15 . TRBD2 TRBJ2-1 TRBV7-7 CASSLAPGGYNEQFF TGTGCCAGCAGCTTAGCGCCGGGGGGGTACAATGAGCAGTTCTTC
13 . . TRBJ2-1 TRBV7-3 CASSLVGWNEQFF TGTGCCAGCAGCTTAGTGGGTTGGAATGAGCAGTTCTTC
15 . . TRBJ1-2 TRBV6-5 CASSLSPTVTYGYTF TGTGCCAGCAGTTTGTCCCCGACAGTCACCTATGGCTACACCTTC
13 . . TRBJ1-1 TRBV27 CASSAFQGTEAFF TGTGCCAGCAGCGCTTTCCAGGGGACTGAAGCTTTCTTT
15 . TRBD2 TRBJ2-1 TRBV10-3 CAISERAGIYNEQFF TGTGCCATCAGTGAAAGAGCGGGAATCTACAATGAGCAGTTCTTC